This T cell receptor (beta chain) emerged from a study of OX40 agonist ivuxolimab in advanced cancers. Overall study context: Patients were treated with intravenous ivuxolimab, dosed at 0.01 to 10 mg/kg and infused every 2 weeks.

Profiled with immunoSEQ multiplex PCR; TCRdb holds only in-frame clones, not every one. The data hold about 50,000 clones, with about nine tenths observed a single time. Note on this clone: What it binds is not known.

Notes on the study in general: Circulating CD4+ and CD8+ T cells showed clonal expansion by week 6 at 0.1 to 3.0 mg/kg.

In germline, CDR1 is MGHRA, CDR2 YSYEKL. V trimming: 4 bases; J trimming: 5 bases; junction bases outside the gene matches: 6. This CDR3 has 15 amino acids. V is TRBV4-1 and J is TRBJ2-7, with TRBD2 identical over 12 bases. The receptor's source is an adult with an advanced solid tumor such as melanoma, head and neck, liver or kidney cancer. The material was CD4+ or CD8+ T cells sorted from blood, obtained in a trial of the OX40 agonist ivuxolimab. The DNA of the CDR3 is TGCGCCAGCAGCCGAACACTAGCGGGAGGCGACGAGCAGTACTTC. Its translation is CASSRTLAGGDEQYF.